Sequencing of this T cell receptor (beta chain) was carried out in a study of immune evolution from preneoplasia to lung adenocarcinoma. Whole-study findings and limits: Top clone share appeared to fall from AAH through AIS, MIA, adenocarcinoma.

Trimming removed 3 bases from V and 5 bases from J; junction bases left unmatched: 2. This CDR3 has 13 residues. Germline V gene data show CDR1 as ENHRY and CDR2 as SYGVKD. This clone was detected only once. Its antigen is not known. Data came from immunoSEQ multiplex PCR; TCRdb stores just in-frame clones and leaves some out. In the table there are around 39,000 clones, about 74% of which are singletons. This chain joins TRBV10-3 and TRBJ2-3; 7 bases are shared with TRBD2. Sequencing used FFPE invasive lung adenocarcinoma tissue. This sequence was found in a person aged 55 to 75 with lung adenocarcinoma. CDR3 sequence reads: CAISDREVDTQYF. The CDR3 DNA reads TGTGCCATCAGTGACCGGGAGGTAGATACGCAGTATTTT.